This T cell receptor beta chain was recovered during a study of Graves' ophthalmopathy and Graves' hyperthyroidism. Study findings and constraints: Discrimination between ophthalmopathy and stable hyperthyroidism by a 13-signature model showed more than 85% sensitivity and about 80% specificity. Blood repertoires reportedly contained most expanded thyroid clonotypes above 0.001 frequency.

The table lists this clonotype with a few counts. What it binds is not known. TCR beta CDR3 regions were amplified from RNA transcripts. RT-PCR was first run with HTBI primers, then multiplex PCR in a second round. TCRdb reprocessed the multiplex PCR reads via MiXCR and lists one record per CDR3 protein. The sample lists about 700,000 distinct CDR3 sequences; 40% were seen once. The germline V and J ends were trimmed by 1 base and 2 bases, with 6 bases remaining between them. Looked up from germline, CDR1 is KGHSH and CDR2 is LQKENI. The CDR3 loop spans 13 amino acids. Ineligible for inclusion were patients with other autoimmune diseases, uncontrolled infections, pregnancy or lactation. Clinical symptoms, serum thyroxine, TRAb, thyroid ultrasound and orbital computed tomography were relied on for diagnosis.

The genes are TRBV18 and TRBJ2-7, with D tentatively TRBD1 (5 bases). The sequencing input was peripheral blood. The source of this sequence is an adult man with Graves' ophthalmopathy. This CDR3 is CASSPRQTYEQYF. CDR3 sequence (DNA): TGTGCCAGCTCACCACGACAGACCTACGAGCAGTACTTC. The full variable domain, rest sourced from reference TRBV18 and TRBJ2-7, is NAGVMQNPRHLVRRRGQEARLRCSPMKGHSHVYWYRQLPEEGLKFMVYLQKENIIDESGMPKERFSAEFPKEGPSILRIQQVVRGDSAAYFCASSPRQTYEQYFGPGTRLTVT.